This is a list of T cell receptor beta chains from one sample in a study of cytomegalovirus exposure and HLA in healthy donors. TCRdb keeps only in-frame clones here, not all; method: immunoSEQ multiplex PCR. Of around 91,000 clones in the sample, around 60% were seen once. Sequencing was performed on PBMCs. The receptors here all came from a man aged 55 to 70 in good health and CMV-seronegative. The CDR3 runs from the conserved cysteine through the conserved F or W. A D gene is named only where the DNA matches it firmly. Not every row has a clone size; where given, it reads once, few, many or a size class.

d_gene | j_gene | abundance | v_gene | CDR3nt | CDR3aa
- | TRBJ2-7 | - | TRBV6-6 | TGTGCCAGCAGTCCCACGGGAGGGACAGCCTACGAGCAGTACTTC | CASSPTGGTAYEQYF
TRBD1 | TRBJ1-6 | - | TRBV6-4 | TGTGCCAGCAGTGTGGGACAGGGGGCACCCCTCCACTTT | CASSVGQGAPLHF
TRBD1 | TRBJ1-6 | - | TRBV6-1 | TGTGCCAGCAGTGAACAGGGGGCAGGTAATTCACCCCTCCACTTT | CASSEQGAGNSPLHF
- | TRBJ1-2 | - | TRBV18 | TGTGCCAGCTCACCCCCGGACTGGTTAGCTGGCTACACCTTC | CASSPPDWLAGYTF
- | TRBJ1-1 | - | TRBV5-6 | TGTGCCAGCAGCCACGATATGAACAGGGTTTACGAAGCTTTCTTT | CASSHDMNRVYEAFF
TRBD2 | TRBJ2-7 | - | TRBV4-1 | TGCGCCAGCAGCCTGGGGGGAGGGACTAGCCCTATCTACGAGCAGTACTTC | CASSLGGGTSPIYEQYF
TRBD1 | TRBJ2-5 | few | TRBV28 | TGTGCCAGCAGGAAAGGGGGCGATGGGACCCAGTACTTC | CASRKGGDGTQYF
- | TRBJ2-3 | few | TRBV5-1 | TGCGCCAGCAGCTTGGTACAGGGGGGGGATACGCAGTATTTT | CASSLVQGGDTQYF
TRBD1 | TRBJ2-2 | - | TRBV7-6 | TGTGCCAGCAGCTTGAGTCTGGGACAGGGATCCGGGGAGCTGTTTTTT | CASSLSLGQGSGELFF
TRBD2 | TRBJ2-7 | - | TRBV5-1 | TGCGCCAGCAGCCTGGACCCGTCTAGCGGGGGTTCCTACGAGCAGTACTTC | CASSLDPSSGGSYEQYF
TRBD2 | TRBJ2-5 | - | TRBV6-4 | TGTGCCAGCAGTGCCGCGACTAGCGGGGGGGTTTGGACCCAGTACTTC | CASSAATSGGVWTQYF
TRBD2 | TRBJ2-7 | - | TRBV4-2 | TGTGCCAGCAGCCAAGTCCCGGGACTAGCGGGCCCTTTCTTTTACGAGCAGTACTTC | CASSQVPGLAGPFFYEQYF
TRBD1 | TRBJ2-1 | few | TRBV6-5 | TGTGCCGTACGTGATAGGGGACAGACGAACAATGAGCAGTTCTTC | CAVRDRGQTNNEQFF
TRBD2 | TRBJ2-2 | - | TRBV5-4 | TGTGCCAGCAGTCAGGGACTAGCTCCCGGGGAGCTGTTTTTT | CASSQGLAPGELFF
- | TRBJ2-7 | - | TRBV19 | TGTGCCAGTAGTATAGACTCTACTAGGGAGCAGTACTTC | CASSIDSTREQYF
TRBD1 | TRBJ2-5 | - | TRBV7-2 | TGTGCCAGCAGCTTAGTGCGGGGGGACAGGGGAGAGACCCAGTACTTC | CASSLVRGDRGETQYF
- | TRBJ1-1 | - | TRBV6-4 | TGTGCCAGCAGTTACTCACCGGGACAATCGATCTCTGAAGCTTTCTTT | CASSYSPGQSISEAFF
- | TRBJ1-4 | - | TRBV28 | TGTGCCAGCAGTTTCTGGGCAGAGCCTAATGAAAAACTGTTTTTT | CASSFWAEPNEKLFF
- | TRBJ2-2 | - | TRBV5-1 | TGCGCCAGCAGCTCCACGGACTATGTCGAGGGGGAGCTGTTTTTT | CASSSTDYVEGELFF
TRBD2 | TRBJ2-5 | - | TRBV9 | TGTGCCAGCAGCCTCCACGGACTAGCGGGAACGTACCAAGAGACCCAGTACTTC | CASSLHGLAGTYQETQYF
TRBD1 | TRBJ1-1 | - | TRBV15 | TGTGCCACCAGCAGCATAACAGGGGCGAACACTGAAGCTTTCTTT | CATSSITGANTEAFF